These T cell receptor beta chains were read from a single sample in a study of T cell changes during pregnancy in multiple sclerosis. Libraries were prepared by immunoSEQ multiplex PCR; TCRdb keeps only in-frame clonotypes and omits some of them. In the table there are about 18,000 clones, around 85% of which are singletons. Here the sequenced sample was CD8+ T cells from peripheral blood mononuclear cells, taken after pregnancy. The receptors stem from a female donor with multiple sclerosis, enrolled in a pregnancy study. The CDR3 runs from the conserved cysteine through the conserved F or W. The D gene is left open where the match is weak. Size is omitted from some rows. Given values are once, few, many or a class for expanded clones.

v_gene	j_gene	abundance	d_gene	CDR3aa	CDR3nt
TRBV29-1	TRBJ1-2	NA	NA	CSVAPRQVLWGYTF	TGCAGCGTTGCCCCGAGACAGGTGCTATGGGGCTACACCTTC
TRBV6-7	TRBJ1-2	NA	TRBD1	CASSSDRGDGYTF	TGTGCCAGCAGTTCCGACAGGGGGGATGGCTACACCTTC
TRBV6-1	TRBJ1-2	few	NA	CASRELRDYGYTF	TGTGCCAGCAGAGAACTGCGGGACTATGGCTACACCTTC
TRBV29-1	TRBJ2-7	NA	TRBD2	CSALGLVYEQYF	TGCAGCGCTCTGGGACTAGTGTACGAGCAGTACTTC
TRBV9	TRBJ2-5	large	TRBD2	CASSPWGLAGDQETQYF	TGTGCCAGCAGCCCATGGGGACTAGCGGGAGATCAAGAGACCCAGTACTTC
TRBV11-2	TRBJ1-1	NA	NA	CASSFGGHTEAFF	TGTGCCAGCAGCTTCGGGGGGCACACTGAAGCTTTCTTT
TRBV7-8	TRBJ2-1	few	TRBD1	CASSGRDRDYNEQFF	TGTGCCAGCAGCGGCCGGGACAGGGACTACAATGAGCAGTTCTTC
TRBV7-9	TRBJ1-4	NA	TRBD1	CASSPWDRGEEKLFF	TGTGCCAGCAGCCCCTGGGACAGGGGGGAGGAAAAACTGTTTTTT
TRBV4-3	TRBJ1-1	NA	NA	CASSQGASTEAFF	TGCGCCAGCAGCCAGGGGGCAAGCACTGAAGCTTTCTTT
TRBV6-1	TRBJ2-7	NA	TRBD2	CASSHSGSESYEQYF	TGTGCCAGCAGTCATAGCGGGAGTGAATCCTACGAGCAGTACTTC
TRBV15	TRBJ1-1	NA	NA	CATSRNGRNTEAFF	TGTGCCACCAGCAGAAACGGGAGGAACACTGAAGCTTTCTTT
TRBV15	TRBJ2-7	NA	TRBD1	CATSRTTGGASYEQYF	TGTGCCACCAGCAGGACGACAGGGGGCGCGTCCTACGAGCAGTACTTC
TRBV5-6	TRBJ2-5	NA	TRBD2	CASVLAGGETQYF	TGTGCCAGCGTCCTAGCGGGAGGGGAGACCCAGTACTTC
TRBV7-3	TRBJ1-1	NA	NA	CASSLMGGTEAFF	TGTGCCAGCAGCTTAATGGGAGGAACTGAAGCTTTCTTT
TRBV4-3	TRBJ1-2	once	TRBD1	CASSHSQGSYGYTF	TGCGCCAGCAGCCACTCACAGGGGTCCTATGGCTACACCTTC